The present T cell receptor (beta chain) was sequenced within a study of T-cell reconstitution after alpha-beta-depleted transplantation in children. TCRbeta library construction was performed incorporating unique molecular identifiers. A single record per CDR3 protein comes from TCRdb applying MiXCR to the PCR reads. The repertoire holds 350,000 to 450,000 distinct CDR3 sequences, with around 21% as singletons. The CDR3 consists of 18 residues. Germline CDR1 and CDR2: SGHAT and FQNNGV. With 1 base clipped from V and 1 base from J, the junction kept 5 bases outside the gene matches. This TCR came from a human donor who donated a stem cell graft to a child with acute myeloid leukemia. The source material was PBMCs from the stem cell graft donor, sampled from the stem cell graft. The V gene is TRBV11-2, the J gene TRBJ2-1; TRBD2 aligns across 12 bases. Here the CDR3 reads CASSLGTSGMGSYNEQFF. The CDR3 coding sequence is TGTGCCAGCAGCTTAGGGACTAGCGGGATGGGGTCCTACAATGAGCAGTTCTTC.